This T cell receptor beta chain was sequenced in a study of cytomegalovirus exposure and HLA in healthy donors. Study-level points and caveats: Reported results showed that the classifier diagnosed cytomegalovirus status with high specificity and sensitivity. A later analysis appeared to link common viral pathogens to several of the most significant clusters. A later analysis linked around 15,000 TCR beta sequences to HLA alleles at 0.05 false discovery rate.

Note on this clone: Its specificity is unknown.

V lost 6 bases, J lost 7 bases, and 11 bases stayed unmatched. Germline V gene lookup returns CDR1 SNHLY and CDR2 FYNNEI. The CDR3 consists of 15 residues. PCR employed 60 Vbeta and 13 Jbeta primers. Profiled with immunoSEQ multiplex PCR; TCRdb holds only in-frame clones, not every one. Of roughly 120,000 clones in the sample, more than 60% were seen once. Input material: PBMCs. This chain connects TRBV2 to TRBJ2-4; the match to TRBD1 covers 8 bases. The receptor's source is a woman in her thirties or forties in good health and CMV-seropositive. CDR3 sequence reads: CASRNPGTGFNIQYF. The CDR3 DNA sequence: TGTGCCAGCAGAAATCCCGGGACAGGATTTAACATTCAGTACTTC.